Sequencing of this T cell receptor beta chain was carried out in a study of PD-L1 blockade in urothelial cancer. About the research overall: Prior exposure to chemotherapy in patients amounted to 0 to 3 regimens received. Findings of the study overall: Better survival was predicted by below-median pretreatment blood TCR clonality.

CDR3 length: 14 residues. Trimming took off 5 bases at V and 3 bases at J, with 14 bases between the two ends. The germline V gene encodes CDR1 SEHNR and CDR2 FQNEAQ (reference sequence). Time point meaning: peripheral blood 6 weeks after treatment start. There were between 1 and 8 samples from each patient, taken pretreatment and on-treatment. TCRdb keeps only in-frame clones here, not all; method: immunoSEQ multiplex PCR. This sample yields around 46,000 clones, of which more than 75% are seen a single time; 2% to 3% belongs to the top ten. This clone was detected once. Its antigen is as yet unknown.

This clonotype was sampled from a man in his sixties with urothelial cancer. V usage is TRBV7-9 and J usage is TRBJ2-7; D possibly corresponds to TRBD1 (5 bases). The specimen was PBMCs, collected around atezolizumab (anti-PD-L1) treatment. This CDR3 is CASSARQTYYEQYF. The CDR3 nucleotides read TGTGCCAGCAGCGCCCGACAGACCTACTACGAGCAGTACTTC.